The T cell receptor beta chain described here comes from a study of shared clonotypes between healthy human individuals. This CDR3 has 14 residues. Per germline, CDR1 MDHEN and CDR2 SYDVKM. V was trimmed by 5 bases and J by 3 bases, leaving 13 bases between them. The repertoire was sequenced with immunoSEQ multiplex PCR; TCRdb's copy has only in-frame clones and lacks some. Altogether 1.6 million or so clones are present, approximately 98.5% being singletons, with the ten largest covering under 0.45%. The specimen sequenced was naive CD4+ T cells sorted from blood. Subset here: CD45RA+ positively selected. The rearrangement joins TRBV28 to TRBJ1-2; no definite D call. The sequence was collected from a man between 25 and 39 years old in good health. The CDR3 coding sequence is TGTGCCAGCAGTCGATGGCGGCCAGACTATGGCTACACCTTC. It yields the protein CASSRWRPDYGYTF.